This passage covers 20 T cell receptor beta chains from one sample sequenced in a study of cytomegalovirus exposure and HLA in healthy donors. Sequencing was performed with immunoSEQ multiplex PCR; in TCRdb, only in-frame clones are kept and a portion is missing. The data hold about 120,000 clones, with 89% observed a single time. The sequenced sample was PBMCs. The receptors were gathered from a woman between 18 and 29 years old in good health and CMV-seronegative.

The chain links TRBV7-6 to TRBJ2-5, with 7 nucleotides matching TRBD2. Germline V gives CDR1 SGHVS, CDR2 FNYEAQ. The CDR3 spans 16 residues. V shed 1 base and J 6 bases; nucleotides not matched to a gene: 11. This CDR3 is CASSLGVGGPGQTQYF. CDR3 DNA: TGTGCCAGCAGCTTAGGTGTGGGAGGGCCGGGGCAGACCCAGTACTTC.

The rearrangement joins TRBV20-1 to TRBJ2-7; no firm D call. Trimming stripped 0 bases from V and 6 bases from J, with 6 bases between. Germline V gene lookup returns CDR1 DFQATT and CDR2 SNEGSKA (reference sequence). The CDR3 runs 11 residues. The CDR3 here is CSAREIGEQYF. CDR3 in DNA: TGCAGTGCTAGAGAGATCGGCGAGCAGTACTTC.

The chain couples TRBV28 to TRBJ1-5, with a possible D match to TRBD1 (5 bases). The V and J ends lost 6 bases and 1 base respectively, with 7 bases between them. Germline values: CDR1 MDHEN, CDR2 SYDVKM. The CDR3 sequence is 13 residues long. The DNA for the CDR3 is TGTGCCAGCAGGTGGGGCAGCAATCAGCCCCAGCATTTT. Encoded protein: CASRWGSNQPQHF. The full variable domain, in which reference TRBV28 and TRBJ1-5 provide the parts outside the CDR3, is DVKVTQSSRYLVKRTGEKVFLECVQDMDHENMFWYRQDPGLGLRLIYFSYDVKMKEKGDIPEGYSVSREKKERFSLILESASTNQTSMYLCASRWGSNQPQHFGDGTRLSIL.

CDR3 amino acids: CAWSLTGELFF. As DNA, the CDR3 is TGTGCCTGGAGCCTCACCGGGGAGCTGTTTTTT. This chain uses TRBV30 with TRBJ2-2; D is unclear. V was trimmed by 3 bases and J by 4 bases, leaving 3 bases between them. The CDR3 length is 11 residues. CDR1 and CDR2 from the germline V gene are GTSNPN and SVGIG (reference sequence).

The V call is TRBV28, the J call TRBJ2-5, with a possible D match to TRBD2 (6 bases). Trimming pared 8 bases from V and 2 bases from J, leaving 9 bases between. The CDR3 totals 12 residues. From germline, CDR1 is MDHEN and CDR2 SYDVKM. The CDR3 DNA reads TGTGCCAGCCTAGCGTCTCAAGAGACCCAGTACTTC. Encoded protein: CASLASQETQYF.

The chain carries TRBV2 and TRBJ2-1; TRBD2 matches 13 bases. V lost 7 bases to trimming and J lost 7 bases; unmatched junction nucleotides: 10. This CDR3 is 16 amino acids long. Germline CDR1 SNHLY, CDR2 FYNNEI. In DNA, the CDR3 is TGTGCCAGCACAGGGTATCCGGGACTAGCGGGAAATGAGCAGTTCTTC. This translates into CASTGYPGLAGNEQFF.

V gene TRBV9 combines with J gene TRBJ1-3; weak D call: TRBD1 (6 bases). The CDR3 contains 17 residues. Germline-derived CDR1 and CDR2 are SGDLS and YYNGEE. Trimming removed 4 bases at V and 0 bases at J, with 17 bases between. For the CDR3, the DNA is TGTGCCAGCAGCCCTCAAAGACAGGTCGGCTCTGGAAACACCATATATTTT. Its protein product is CASSPQRQVGSGNTIYF.

This clone was seen at least ten times. J is TRBJ2-7 and V is TRBV28, with a tentative D call TRBD2 (6 bases). The germline V gene encodes CDR1 MDHEN and CDR2 SYDVKM. The CDR3 covers 15 residues. V lost 3 bases and J lost 4, with 16 bases in between. DNA of the CDR3: TGTGCCAGCAGTTTCGGGGGAGGTGAGGGATACGAGCAGTACTTC. It is translated as CASSFGGGEGYEQYF.

V usage is TRBV6-6 and J usage is TRBJ2-3; possible D gene TRBD2, 5 bases. The CDR3 runs to 14 residues. Germline values: CDR1 MNHNY, CDR2 SVGAGI (reference sequence). V was clipped by 2 bases and J by 2 bases, with 8 bases between them. The CDR3, as DNA: TGTGCCAGCAGTTACCGCGGGTCCACAGATACGCAGTATTTT. Protein sequence: CASSYRGSTDTQYF.

J is TRBJ1-2 and V is TRBV19; 9 bases fit TRBD1. V trimming: 5 bases; J trimming: 0 bases; junction bases outside the gene matches: 4. Germline assignment: CDR1 LNHDA and CDR2 SQIVND (reference sequence). The CDR3 contains 15 residues. The CDR3 protein is CASSAQGAPNYGYTF. The CDR3 region has the DNA TGTGCCAGTAGTGCACAGGGGGCTCCTAACTATGGCTACACCTTC.

The chain carries TRBV27 and TRBJ1-1, with 7 bases identical to TRBD1. Germline assignment: CDR1 MNHEY and CDR2 SMNVEV (reference sequence). V gave up 5 bases and J gave up 4 bases; unmatched junction bases: 4. This CDR3 has 13 amino acids. The CDR3 loop is CASSIGGPTEAFF. CDR3 DNA sequence: TGTGCCAGCAGTATAGGGGGCCCCACTGAAGCTTTCTTT.

The V gene is TRBV6-4, the J gene TRBJ2-1; tentatively, D is TRBD2 (6 bases). Trimming left V 5 bases short and J 5 bases short, with 19 bases between. Germline lookup yields CDR1 MRHNA and CDR2 SNTAGT. The CDR3 contains 16 residues. CDR3 in DNA: TGTGCCAGCAGTAACGGGGCGGAGGGAGGACACAATGAGCAGTTCTTC. Amino acid sequence: CASSNGAEGGHNEQFF.

V gene TRBV19 combines with J gene TRBJ1-4; a possible D gene is TRBD1 (5 bases). V was trimmed by 5 bases and J by 8 bases, leaving 9 bases between them. Looked up from germline, CDR1 is LNHDA and CDR2 is SQIVND (reference sequence). CDR3 length: 12 amino acids. The CDR3 DNA sequence: TGTGCCAGTAGTGCGGGGCGAGAAAAACTGTTTTTT. Protein: CASSAGREKLFF.

The J gene is TRBJ2-1, the V gene TRBV27; 8 bases are a match to TRBD2. CDR1 is MNHEY, CDR2 SMNVEV, per germline (reference sequence). V shed 6 bases, J shed 6 bases, and the junction held 10 bases outside the gene matches. The CDR3 totals 15 residues. CDR3 coding DNA: TGTGCCAGCAGCTCCGGGGGGGCGGAGACCAATGAGCAGTTCTTC. Amino acids: CASSSGGAETNEQFF.

The chain recombines TRBV5-8 with TRBJ1-5; no reliable D call. The CDR3 has 14 residues. Trimming removed 5 bases at V and 7 bases at J, with 16 bases between. Germline CDR1 SGHTS, CDR2 YDEGEE. The CDR3 sequence: CASRGSGSEQPQHF. The CDR3 bases are TGTGCCAGCAGGGGTTCTGGGTCGGAGCAGCCCCAGCATTTT.

The rearrangement joins TRBV5-1 to TRBJ1-2; D remains ambiguous. V was cut by 3 bases and J by 8 bases, with 11 bases left in between. Germline assignment: CDR1 SGHRS and CDR2 YFSETQ. This CDR3 contains 12 residues. CDR3 region: CASSSTAGGYTF. Here the CDR3 DNA reads TGCGCCAGCAGCTCTACCGCGGGGGGCTACACCTTC.

The J gene is TRBJ2-2, the V gene TRBV7-9; D might be TRBD1 (5 bases). The CDR3 runs to 17 residues. The V and J ends lost 5 bases and 0 bases respectively, with 16 bases between them. CDR1 is SEHNR and CDR2 is FQNEAQ in the germline V gene (reference sequence). The CDR3 is CASSPTPGRANTGELFF. The DNA for the CDR3 is TGTGCCAGCAGCCCCACCCCCGGCAGGGCGAACACCGGGGAGCTGTTTTTT.

The chain employs TRBV27 and TRBJ1-1; D uncertain. This CDR3 comprises 14 residues. Trimming removed 7 bases at V and 4 bases at J, with 16 bases between. Germline values: CDR1 MNHEY, CDR2 SMNVEV (reference sequence). Here the CDR3 DNA reads TGTGCCAGCACATCGTCGGTCGGGATCACTGAAGCTTTCTTT. Encoded protein: CASTSSVGITEAFF.

The chain couples TRBV7-9 to TRBJ1-4; D unclear. The germline V and J ends were trimmed by 1 base and 3 bases, with 12 bases remaining between them. The germline V gene has CDR1 SEHNR and CDR2 FQNEAQ (reference sequence). The CDR3 totals 16 residues. The CDR3 coding sequence is TGTGCCAGCAGCTTAGATGTTGGGAGTTCTAATGAAAAACTGTTTTTT. It is translated as CASSLDVGSSNEKLFF.

The V call is TRBV2, the J call TRBJ2-2; TRBD2 aligns across 12 bases. V lost 3 bases and J lost 0; bases outside the gene matches: 2. The germline V gene has CDR1 SNHLY and CDR2 FYNNEI. The CDR3 has 17 residues. The CDR3 DNA follows: TGTGCCAGCAGTGACGGACTAGCGGGGCCGAACACCGGGGAGCTGTTTTTT. Translation: CASSDGLAGPNTGELFF.